The rows below give T cell receptor beta chains drawn from one sample of a study of CD4 T cells in lung cancer. The repertoire was sequenced with immunoSEQ multiplex PCR; TCRdb's copy has only in-frame clones and lacks some. Here the sample spans fewer than 2,000 clones, roughly 70% being singletons. The antigens these receptors bind are not known. The sample comprised a CD4+ T cell line or clone grown in culture. All receptors come from a woman in her sixties with non-small cell lung cancer. Some clones in this sample may be carry-over from other donors' samples. CDR3s leave out the opening cysteine and the closing phenylalanine or tryptophan. Size tells how often a clone was seen (once, few, many) or the class of an expanded clone, and some rows leave it out.

>TRBV6-5|-
ASSYSSSGGDNEQF
>TRBV2|-
ASSLGLPGTDTQY
>TRBV2|-
ASSESQDYGYT
>TRBV28|-
ASSLRFRGDTEAF
>TRBV4-3|-
ASSQQGDVSTEAF
>TRBV19|few
ASSTGSSGNTIY
>TRBV6-4|once
ASRVRVTDEQF
>TRBV25-1|-
ASSEWASENSYEQY
>TRBV4-1|-
ASSPGVLREGKAQY
>TRBV7-6|-
ASSLEAVNTEAF
>TRBV6-6|-
ASGGEGNQPQH
>TRBV7-2|few
ASRDTNTNTGELF
>TRBV6-5|-
ASSPAATPREQY
>TRBV6-6|-
ASSYSVQGGGYT
>TRBV29-1|-
SARTSSETQY
>TRBV19|-
ASRTGWGEQY
>TRBV21-1|-
ASSKAYSGLGHKTDTQY
>TRBV6-1|-
ASSETPGLY
>TRBV2|-
ASSAGISRETQY
>TRBV2|once
ASRAGQANTGELF
>TRBV14|few
ASSPGHSGNTIY
>TRBV19|-
ATHPDNHYGYT
>TRBV7-2|once
ASSAGLRLTHLSNYGYT
>TRBV6-1|-
ASSGHVASGLYEQY
>TRBV19|-
ASSIEEGSYNEQF
>TRBV7-6|-
ASSSPPTKAGNTIY
>TRBV27|-
ASSLSGGTEAF